Listed below are T cell receptor beta chains from one sample, sequenced in a study of CD8 T cells in ankylosing spondylitis. TCRdb reprocessed the 5' RACE reads via MiXCR and lists one record per CDR3 protein. The sample carries about 9,000 distinct CDR3 sequences, under 4% recorded once. Sequencing was performed on blood, either unsorted or a sorted T cell fraction (not recorded which). Source of these receptors: a female donor with ankylosing spondylitis or in good health (not recorded which). The conserved cysteine and the conserved F or W are not part of the CDR3 here.

length: 13
V: TRBV9
CDR3: ASSPITGVLTEAF

length: 13
V: TRBV9
CDR3: ASSVGVGAYNEQF

length: 14
V: TRBV9
CDR3: ASSVAGGGALETQY

length: 13
V: TRBV9
CDR3: ASSVVGRGSTEAF

length: 12
V: TRBV9
CDR3: ASSVDEGPYGYT

length: 10
V: TRBV9
CDR3: ASNARAGELF

length: 14
V: TRBV9
CDR3: ASSENPGTETYEQY

length: 13
V: TRBV9
CDR3: ASSPRGGPDNEQF

length: 12
V: TRBV9
CDR3: ASSVGTAAYEQY

length: 17
V: TRBV9
CDR3: ASSASRGNTLSGANVLT

length: 12
V: TRBV9
CDR3: ASSPRDYHNEQF

length: 13
V: TRBV9
CDR3: ASSGEGMWGTEAF

length: 16
V: TRBV9
CDR3: ASSVEWQFDSGANVLT

length: 13
V: TRBV9
CDR3: ASSPHRGQGTEAF

length: 15
V: TRBV9
CDR3: ASSVGGKQGISYEQY

length: 11
V: TRBV9
CDR3: ASSVSVSYEQY

length: 13
V: TRBV9
CDR3: ASSPGTGGGTEAF

length: 11
V: TRBV9
CDR3: ASSAMEPGELF

length: 14
V: TRBV9
CDR3: ASSVGGDFSYNEQF

length: 13
V: TRBV9
CDR3: ASSPTGTGIYEQY

length: 13
V: TRBV9
CDR3: ASNTRGVPANEQF

length: 13
V: TRBV9
CDR3: ASSVGRVGEETQY

length: 13
V: TRBV9
CDR3: ASSETTGAGTEAF

length: 12
V: TRBV9
CDR3: ASSSRTGTYGYT

length: 13
V: TRBV9
CDR3: ASSGGAGTTDTQY

length: 13
V: TRBV9
CDR3: ASSARDRGTGELF

length: 11
V: TRBV9
CDR3: ASSQRQNTEAF

length: 13
V: TRBV9
CDR3: ASSVEGGAENGYT

length: 13
V: TRBV9
CDR3: ASSVGSGMYYGYT

length: 17
V: TRBV4-1
CDR3: ASSPRSLPTSGGMDTQY

length: 13
V: TRBV9
CDR3: ASSVGGGAADTQY

length: 11
V: TRBV10-3
CDR3: ALPTGSPYEQY

length: 15
V: TRBV9
CDR3: ASSVEGVGYLLGEQY

length: 11
V: TRBV9
CDR3: ASSGYGNYGYT

length: 12
V: TRBV9
CDR3: ASSVGTVSYEQY

length: 16
V: TRBV9
CDR3: ASSHGETRFSGANVLT

length: 14
V: TRBV9
CDR3: ASSVGIAGGYNEQF

length: 13
V: TRBV9
CDR3: ASSSDGLQYNEQF

length: 13
V: TRBV9
CDR3: ASSVGQGVLYEQY

length: 14
V: TRBV9
CDR3: ASSPEDRGLYNEQF

length: 11
V: TRBV9
CDR3: ASRQGKFGEPF

length: 13
V: TRBV9
CDR3: ASSTEGSVTGELF

length: 11
V: TRBV9
CDR3: ASSGMSTDTQY

length: 11
V: TRBV9
CDR3: ASSPDRTYEQY